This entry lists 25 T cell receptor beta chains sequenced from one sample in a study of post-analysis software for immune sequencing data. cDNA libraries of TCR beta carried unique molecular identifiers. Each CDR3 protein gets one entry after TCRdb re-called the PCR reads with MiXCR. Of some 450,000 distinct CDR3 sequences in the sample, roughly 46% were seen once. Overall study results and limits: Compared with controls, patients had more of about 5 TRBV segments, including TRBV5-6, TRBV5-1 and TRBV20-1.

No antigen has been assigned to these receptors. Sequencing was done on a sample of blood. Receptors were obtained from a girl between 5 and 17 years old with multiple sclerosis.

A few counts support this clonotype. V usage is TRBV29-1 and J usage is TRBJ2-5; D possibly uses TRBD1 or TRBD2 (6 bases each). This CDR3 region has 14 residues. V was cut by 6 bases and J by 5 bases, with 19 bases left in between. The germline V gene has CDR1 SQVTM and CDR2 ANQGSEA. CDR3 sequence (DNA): TGCAGCGTGGCGGACAGACGGAGGGAGGAGACCCAGTACTTC. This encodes CSVADRRREETQYF.

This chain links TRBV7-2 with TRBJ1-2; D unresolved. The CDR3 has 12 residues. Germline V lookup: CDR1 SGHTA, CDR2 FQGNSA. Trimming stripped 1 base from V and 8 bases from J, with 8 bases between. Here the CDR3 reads CASSLETGGYTF. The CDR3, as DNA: TGTGCCAGCAGCTTAGAGACGGGGGGCTACACCTTC.

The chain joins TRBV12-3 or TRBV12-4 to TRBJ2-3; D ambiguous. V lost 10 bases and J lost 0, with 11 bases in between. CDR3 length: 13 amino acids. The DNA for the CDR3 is TGTGCCACAATCGGAATGAGCACAGATACGCAGTATTTT. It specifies CATIGMSTDTQYF.

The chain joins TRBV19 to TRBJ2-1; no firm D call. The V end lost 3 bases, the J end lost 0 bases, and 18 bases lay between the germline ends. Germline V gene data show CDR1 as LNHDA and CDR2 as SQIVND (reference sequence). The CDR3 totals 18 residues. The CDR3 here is CASSIPLTTPSSYNEQFF. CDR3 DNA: TGTGCCAGTAGTATTCCCTTGACGACTCCCAGCTCCTACAATGAGCAGTTCTTC.

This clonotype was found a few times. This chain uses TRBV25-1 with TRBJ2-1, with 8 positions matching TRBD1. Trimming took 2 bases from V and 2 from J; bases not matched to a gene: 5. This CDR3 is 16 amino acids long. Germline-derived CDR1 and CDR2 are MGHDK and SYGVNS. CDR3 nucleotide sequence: TGTGCCAGCAGTGAACCGGACAGGGATGCCTACAATGAGCAGTTCTTC. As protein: CASSEPDRDAYNEQFF.

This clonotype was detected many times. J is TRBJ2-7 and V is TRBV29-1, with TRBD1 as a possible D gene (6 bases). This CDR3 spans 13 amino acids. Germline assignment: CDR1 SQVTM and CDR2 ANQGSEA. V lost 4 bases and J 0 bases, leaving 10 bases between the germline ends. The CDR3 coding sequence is TGCAGCGTTGGCACAGGGACCTCCTACGAGCAGTACTTC. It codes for CSVGTGTSYEQYF.

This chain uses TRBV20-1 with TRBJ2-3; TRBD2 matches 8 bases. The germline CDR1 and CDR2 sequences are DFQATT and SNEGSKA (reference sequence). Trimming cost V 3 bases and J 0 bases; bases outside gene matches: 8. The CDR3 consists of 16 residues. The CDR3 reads CSASPGSGTSTDTQYF. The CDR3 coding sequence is TGCAGTGCTAGCCCCGGTAGCGGGACTAGCACAGATACGCAGTATTTT.

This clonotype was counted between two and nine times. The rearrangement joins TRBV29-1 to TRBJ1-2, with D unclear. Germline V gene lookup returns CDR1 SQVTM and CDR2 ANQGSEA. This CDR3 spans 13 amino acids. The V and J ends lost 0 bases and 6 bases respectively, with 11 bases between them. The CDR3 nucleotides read TGCAGCGTTGAAGATAGGAGCGAGAATGGCTACACCTTC. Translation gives CSVEDRSENGYTF.

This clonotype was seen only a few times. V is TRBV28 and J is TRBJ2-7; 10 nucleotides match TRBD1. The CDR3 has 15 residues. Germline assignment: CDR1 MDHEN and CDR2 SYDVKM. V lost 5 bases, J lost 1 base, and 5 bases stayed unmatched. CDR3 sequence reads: CASSPWDRGSYEQYF. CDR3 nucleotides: TGTGCCAGCAGTCCCTGGGACAGGGGTTCCTACGAGCAGTACTTC. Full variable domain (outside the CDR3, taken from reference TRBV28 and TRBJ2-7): DVKVTQSSRYLVKRTGEKVFLECVQDMDHENMFWYRQDPGLGLRLIYFSYDVKMKEKGDIPEGYSVSREKKERFSLILESASTNQTSMYLCASSPWDRGSYEQYFGPGTRLTVT.

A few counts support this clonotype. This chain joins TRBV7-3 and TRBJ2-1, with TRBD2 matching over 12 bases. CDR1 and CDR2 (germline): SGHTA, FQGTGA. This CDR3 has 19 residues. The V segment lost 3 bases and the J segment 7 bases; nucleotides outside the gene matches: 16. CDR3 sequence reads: CASSLTPGAASGRGNEQFF. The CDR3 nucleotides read TGTGCCAGCAGCTTGACCCCCGGGGCGGCTAGCGGGAGGGGAAATGAGCAGTTCTTC.

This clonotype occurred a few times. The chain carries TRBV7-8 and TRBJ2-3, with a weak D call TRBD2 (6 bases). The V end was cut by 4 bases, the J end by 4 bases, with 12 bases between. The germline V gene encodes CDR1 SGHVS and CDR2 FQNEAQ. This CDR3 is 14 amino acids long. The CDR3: CASSSSPGADTQYF. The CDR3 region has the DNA TGTGCCAGCAGCTCAAGTCCGGGGGCAGATACGCAGTATTTT.

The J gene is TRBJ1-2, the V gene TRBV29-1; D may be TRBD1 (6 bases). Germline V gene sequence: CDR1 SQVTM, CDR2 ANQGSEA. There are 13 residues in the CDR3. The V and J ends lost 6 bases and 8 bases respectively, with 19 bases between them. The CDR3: CSVNGGALPGYTF. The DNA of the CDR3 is TGCAGCGTCAACGGGGGGGCGCTTCCAGGCTACACCTTC.

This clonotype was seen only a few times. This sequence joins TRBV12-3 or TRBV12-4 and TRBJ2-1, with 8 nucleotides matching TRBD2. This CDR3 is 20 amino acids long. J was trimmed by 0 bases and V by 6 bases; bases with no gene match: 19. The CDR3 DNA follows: TGTGCCAGCAGCCCCCGGGTAGCGGGGCTCCTTGTAAGCTCCTACAATGAGCAGTTCTTC. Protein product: CASSPRVAGLLVSSYNEQFF.

CDR3 nucleotide sequence: TGCGCCAGCAGCCAAGATCTGGCGGGAGGGCCCCTATCCTACAATGAGCAGTTCTTC. Translating it yields CASSQDLAGGPLSYNEQFF. This chain connects TRBV4-3 to TRBJ2-1, with 9 bases aligning to TRBD2. This CDR3 region has 19 residues. The germline V gene encodes CDR1 LGHNA and CDR2 YSLEER. Trimming at V came to 0 bases and at J to 1 base, leaving 10 bases not matched to a gene.

The CDR3 sequence is CAISESFSGAGSYEQYF. DNA of the CDR3: TGTGCCATCAGTGAGTCGTTCAGCGGGGCCGGCTCCTACGAGCAGTACTTC. V gene TRBV10-3 combines with J gene TRBJ2-7; 7 bases match TRBD2. Germline lookup yields CDR1 ENHRY and CDR2 SYGVKD. The ends lost 0 bases at V and 0 bases at J; junction bases unmatched: 8. There are 17 residues in the CDR3.

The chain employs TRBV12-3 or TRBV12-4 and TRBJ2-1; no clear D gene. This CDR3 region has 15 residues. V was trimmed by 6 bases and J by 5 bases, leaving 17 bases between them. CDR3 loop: CASRSSPGPHNEQFF. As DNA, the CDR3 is TGTGCCAGCAGATCCTCGCCGGGTCCCCACAATGAGCAGTTCTTC.

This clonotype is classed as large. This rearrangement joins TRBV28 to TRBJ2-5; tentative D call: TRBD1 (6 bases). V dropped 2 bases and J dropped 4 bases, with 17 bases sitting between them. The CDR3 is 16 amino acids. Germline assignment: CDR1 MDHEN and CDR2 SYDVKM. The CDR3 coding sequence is TGTGCCAGCAGTTTAGGGTTAAGGGAACAGGGAGAGACCCAGTACTTC. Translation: CASSLGLREQGETQYF.

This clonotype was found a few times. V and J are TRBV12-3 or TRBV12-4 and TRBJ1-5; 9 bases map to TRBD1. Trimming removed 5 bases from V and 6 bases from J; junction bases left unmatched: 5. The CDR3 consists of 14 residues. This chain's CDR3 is CASSPTGGGQPQHF. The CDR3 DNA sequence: TGTGCCAGCAGTCCCACAGGGGGCGGTCAGCCCCAGCATTTT.

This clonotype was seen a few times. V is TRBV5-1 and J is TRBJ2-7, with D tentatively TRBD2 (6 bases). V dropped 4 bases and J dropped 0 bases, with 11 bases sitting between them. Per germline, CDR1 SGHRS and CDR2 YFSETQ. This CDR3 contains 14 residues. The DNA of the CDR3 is TGCGCCAGCAGCCCAGGGACTTACTCCTACGAGCAGTACTTC. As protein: CASSPGTYSYEQYF.

As DNA, the CDR3 is TGTGCCAGCAGTTACTCGGGACAGGGACTGGGCCAGGTGTACTTC. Translation gives CASSYSGQGLGQVYF. The V gene is TRBV6-5, the J gene TRBJ2-5, with 9 bases fitting TRBD1. There are 15 residues in the CDR3. V trimming: 0 bases; J trimming: 13 bases; junction bases outside the gene matches: 12. Germline lookup yields CDR1 MNHEY and CDR2 SVGAGI.

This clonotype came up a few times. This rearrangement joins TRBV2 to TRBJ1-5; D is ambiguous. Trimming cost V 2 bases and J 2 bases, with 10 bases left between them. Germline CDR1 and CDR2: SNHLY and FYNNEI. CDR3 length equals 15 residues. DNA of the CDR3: TGTGCCAGCAGTGAAAGGGAAGGAGGCAATCAGCCCCAGCATTTT. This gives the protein CASSEREGGNQPQHF.

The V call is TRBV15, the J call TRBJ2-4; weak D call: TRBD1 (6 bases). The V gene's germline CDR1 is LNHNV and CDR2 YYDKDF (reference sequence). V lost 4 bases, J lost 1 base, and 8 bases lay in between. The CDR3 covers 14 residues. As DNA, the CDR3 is TGTGCCACCAGCAACAGGGTTGCCAAAAACATTCAGTACTTC. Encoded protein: CATSNRVAKNIQYF. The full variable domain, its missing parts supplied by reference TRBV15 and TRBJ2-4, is DAMVIQNPRYQVTQFGKPVTLSCSQTLNHNVMYWYQQKSSQAPKLLFHYYDKDFNNEADTPDNFQSRRPNTSFCFLDIRSPGLGDTAMYLCATSNRVAKNIQYFGAGTRLSVL.

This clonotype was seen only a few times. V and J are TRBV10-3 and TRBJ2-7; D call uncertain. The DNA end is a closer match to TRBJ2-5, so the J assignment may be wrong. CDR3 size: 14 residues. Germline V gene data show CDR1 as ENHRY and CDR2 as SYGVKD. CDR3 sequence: CAISESGPTPTQYF. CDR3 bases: TGTGCCATCAGTGAGTCTGGACCAACCCCGACCCAGTACTTC.

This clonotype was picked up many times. The CDR3 DNA sequence: TGCAGCGCCCGGGACACATCCTACAATGAGCAGTTCTTC. Translation gives CSARDTSYNEQFF. The V call is TRBV20-1, the J call TRBJ2-1; perhaps TRBD1 as D (6 bases). Germline V gene lookup returns CDR1 DFQATT and CDR2 SNEGSKA (reference sequence). CDR3 length equals 13 residues.

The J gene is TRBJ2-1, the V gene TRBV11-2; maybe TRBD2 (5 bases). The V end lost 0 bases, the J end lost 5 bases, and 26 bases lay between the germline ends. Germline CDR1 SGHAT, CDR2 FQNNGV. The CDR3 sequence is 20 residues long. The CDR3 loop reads CASSLDFWGSSSGSHNEQFF. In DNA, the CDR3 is TGTGCCAGCAGCTTAGATTTTTGGGGTAGTTCTTCGGGGAGTCACAATGAGCAGTTCTTC.